This T cell receptor beta chain was documented in a study of blood T cell repertoires in COVID-19. For the study at large: Both acute and convalescent COVID-19 samples were obtained from the United States, Italy and Spain. PBMCs, B-cell-depleted T cells, or T cells were the source of the cDNA or gDNA that made up the material.

As originally analysed: It was from reference gene primer amplification that nucleated cell counts were estimated. Sequencing used immunoSEQ multiplex PCR; TCRdb keeps in-frame clones, though not all of them. V, J and clone size derive from that table, while D and trimming were established from the DNA sequence. Here the sample spans 75,000 or so clones, 75% to 90% being singletons. Between the trimmed V and J ends, which lost 3 bases and 8 bases, there was a span of 13 bases. This CDR3 has 13 amino acids. Material: peripheral blood. The TCR sequence derives from a woman of 80 years or more with acute or convalescent COVID-19. The rearrangement joins TRBV12-3 or TRBV12-4 to TRBJ1-1; no clear D gene. The CDR3 region has the DNA TGTGCCAGCAGTTTGGTGGGCCCTGGGGAAGCTTTCTTT. Translated, it gives CASSLVGPGEAFF.